A selection of T cell receptor beta chains follows, all from one sample in a study of blood T cells in healthy people across ages. TCRdb reprocessed the 5' RACE reads with MiXCR, giving one entry per CDR3 protein. The data hold around 710,000 distinct CDR3 sequences, with about 42% observed a single time. Sample: blood. These receptors were collected from a woman in her fifties or sixties in good health. Each CDR3 is given without its conserved first and last residue. Each record gives: V gene, J gene, CDR3 protein.

>TRBV6-5|TRBJ2-4
ASSPGTNLKNIQY
>TRBV24-1|TRBJ2-4
ATSDHRGAKNIQY
>TRBV28|TRBJ2-5
ASRGQQHQETQY
>TRBV6-5|TRBJ2-7
ASSYSNRLAFDEQY
>TRBV10-3|TRBJ2-2
ATKAAGGNEELF
>TRBV28|TRBJ2-7
ASSTHRGGSEQY
>TRBV13|TRBJ2-5
ASSSRGNQETQY
>TRBV6-5|TRBJ2-7
ASSYGQHSYEQY
>TRBV2|TRBJ2-6
ASSVRAGQGRSGANVLT
>TRBV5-1|.
ASDPEGLAGAYNEQY
>TRBV29-1|TRBJ1-2
SSYHRGYGYT
>TRBV7-2|TRBJ2-5
ASSSRAPGQETQY
>TRBV5-6|TRBJ2-5
ANSTGQQETQY
>TRBV5-6|TRBJ1-2
ASSDRGPGGYGYT
>TRBV30|TRBJ2-2
AGSILRTGELF
>TRBV6-1|TRBJ2-1
ASNRDWLQETQF
>TRBV6-4|TRBJ2-1
ASSDRPASYSEQF
>TRBV10-1|TRBJ2-1
ASSSAGGPNNEQF
>TRBV3-1|TRBJ1-2
ASSQGQKYGYT
>TRBV7-8|TRBJ2-3
ASRMGRLAGQDTQY
>TRBV28|.
ASSSLRLAGGHVSYNEQY
>TRBV15|TRBJ2-5
ATSRGRSPTHQETQY
>TRBV11-2|TRBJ2-7
ASSLQSTYEQY
>TRBV20-1|TRBJ2-5
SAGTRQETQY
>TRBV12-3/TRBV12-4|TRBJ1-2
ASSCWINYGYT
>TRBV3-1|TRBJ1-2
ASSQDVVGYT
>TRBV28|TRBJ1-4
ASSDVGTVGNEKLF
>TRBV2|TRBJ2-3
ASMPLRSTDTQY
>TRBV25-1|TRBJ2-1
ASSDNKEQF
>TRBV6-5|TRBJ1-3
AGSSQTGTGNTIY
>TRBV4-3|TRBJ2-3
ASNQGESDTQY
>TRBV20-1|TRBJ2-1
SAPDYNEQF
>TRBV5-1|TRBJ1-1
ASSPSSMNTEAF
>TRBV12-3/TRBV12-4|TRBJ2-5
ASSPLSGLGETQY
>TRBV6-5|TRBJ1-1
ASNLRGLNTEAF
>TRBV7-9|TRBJ2-5
ASSLAVGGYNEQY
>TRBV20-1|TRBJ1-1
SARAQANTEAF
>TRBV30|TRBJ2-1
AWSNRRTSGENNEQF
>TRBV29-1|TRBJ2-1
SVVWNSYNEQF
>TRBV6-5|TRBJ1-2
ASSYFRTGGGYGYT
>TRBV20-1|TRBJ2-5
SARDLVVRETQY
>TRBV25-1|TRBJ2-3
ASSDPRGGTDTQY
>TRBV11-2|TRBJ2-4
ASSLEGALAKNIQY
>TRBV7-8|TRBJ2-5
ASSQSREETQY
>TRBV4-3|TRBJ2-7
ASSQDHSRTSEQY
>TRBV20-1|TRBJ1-2
SALTDPYGYT
>TRBV20-1|TRBJ1-4
SAREFDEKLF
>TRBV29-1|TRBJ1-2
SALEGYGYT
>TRBV7-3|TRBJ2-3
ASSLTGVGADTQY
>TRBV5-1|TRBJ2-1
ASSLAWAGGLSEQF
>TRBV9|TRBJ2-3
ASSREGSGAYQDPPLGNLDTQY
>TRBV11-1|TRBJ2-4
ASSLVGRGEGKNIQY
>TRBV20-1|TRBJ2-3
SASPRQGFADTQY
>TRBV6-2/TRBV6-3|TRBJ1-5
ASSYSTYRASNQPQH
>TRBV27|TRBJ2-4
ATARDLWEQY
>TRBV9|TRBJ2-1
ASSVNPRQLNNEQF
>TRBV18|TRBJ2-1
ASSPGAGRNEQF
>TRBV6-1|TRBJ1-2
ASSEQQLYGYT
>TRBV20-1|TRBJ2-3
SARGNRDYITDTQY
>TRBV6-4|TRBJ2-2
ASSRDASWLGELF